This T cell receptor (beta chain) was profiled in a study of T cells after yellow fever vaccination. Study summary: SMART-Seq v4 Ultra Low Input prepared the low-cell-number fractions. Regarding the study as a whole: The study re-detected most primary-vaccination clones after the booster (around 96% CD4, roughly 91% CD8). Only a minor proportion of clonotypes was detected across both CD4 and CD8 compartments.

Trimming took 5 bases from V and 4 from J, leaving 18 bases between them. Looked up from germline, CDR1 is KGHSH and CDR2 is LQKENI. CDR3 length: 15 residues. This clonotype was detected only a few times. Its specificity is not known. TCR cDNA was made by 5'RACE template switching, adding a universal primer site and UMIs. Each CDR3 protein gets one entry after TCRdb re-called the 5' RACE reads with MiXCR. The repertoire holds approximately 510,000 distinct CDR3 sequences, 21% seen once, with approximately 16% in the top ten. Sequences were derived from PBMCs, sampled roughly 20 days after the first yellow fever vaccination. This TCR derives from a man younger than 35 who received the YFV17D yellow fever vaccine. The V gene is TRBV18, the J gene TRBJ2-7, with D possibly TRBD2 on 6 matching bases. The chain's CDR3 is CASSIGLSGVYEQYV. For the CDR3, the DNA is TGTGCCAGCTCAATCGGGCTCTCGGGGGTATACGAGCAGTACGTC.